The next 19 T cell receptor beta chains were all read from a single sample in a study of T cell repertoires in MIS-A myocarditis. Assay: immunoSEQ multiplex PCR; the TCRdb copy retains only in-frame clones and omits some. The sample has roughly 15,000 clones, around 69% seen once; the top ten hold about three fifths. The sequenced sample consisted of left ventricle heart tissue obtained at autopsy. The receptors stem from a man between 18 and 35 years old with fulminant myocarditis from multisystem inflammatory syndrome in adults (MIS-A) after COVID-19.

This clone was seen only once. V and J are TRBV11-2 and TRBJ2-1; perhaps D is TRBD1 or TRBD2 (5 bases each). With 1 base removed from V and 0 bases from J, the gap between germline ends came to 10 bases. The germline V gene has CDR1 SGHAT and CDR2 FQNNGV. CDR3 length: 16 residues. CDR3 sequence reads: CASSLGGTGSYNEQFF. For the CDR3, the DNA is TGTGCCAGCAGCTTAGGTGGGACGGGCTCCTACAATGAGCAGTTCTTC.

This chain connects TRBV7-2 to TRBJ1-1; no clear D gene. Per germline, CDR1 SGHTA and CDR2 FQGNSA. V was pared by 1 base and J by 0 bases, with 6 bases between. The CDR3 contains 14 residues. As DNA, the CDR3 is TGTGCCAGCAGCTTAGTCGGAATGAACACTGAAGCTTTCTTT. Translation: CASSLVGMNTEAFF.

V usage is TRBV9 and J usage is TRBJ2-7; 9 positions agree with TRBD2. The germline V gene encodes CDR1 SGDLS and CDR2 YYNGEE. V gave up 0 bases and J gave up 3 bases; unmatched junction bases: 4. This CDR3 region has 15 residues. CDR3 sequence: CASSVAGTSNYEQYF. The CDR3 bases are TGTGCCAGCAGCGTAGCCGGGACTAGCAACTACGAGCAGTACTTC. Filled out from reference TRBV9 and TRBJ2-7, the complete variable domain reads DSGVTQTPKHLITATGQRVTLRCSPRSGDLSVYWYQQSLDQGLQFLIQYYNGEERAKGNILERFSAQQFPDLHSELNLSSLELGDSALYFCASSVAGTSNYEQYFGPGTRLTVT.

This clone occurred a few times. This chain links TRBV19 with TRBJ2-1; D unresolved. Germline V lookup: CDR1 LNHDA, CDR2 SQIVND (reference sequence). The CDR3 runs 14 residues. The ends were cut back, 8 bases at V and 3 bases at J, with 14 bases in the middle. CDR3 DNA: TGTGCCAGTGGTCACGATGGAATCTACAATGAGCAGTTCTTC. This codes for CASGHDGIYNEQFF.

This CDR3 is CASSEVGAGGNQPQHF. CDR3 nucleotides: TGTGCCAGTAGTGAAGTTGGAGCAGGCGGCAATCAGCCCCAGCATTTT. The rearrangement uses TRBV19 and TRBJ1-5; no clear D gene. The V end lost 5 bases, the J end lost 2 bases, and 16 bases lay between the germline ends. This CDR3 spans 16 amino acids. Germline V gene lookup returns CDR1 LNHDA and CDR2 SQIVND (reference sequence).

V and J are TRBV6-6 and TRBJ2-3; D ambiguous. CDR1 and CDR2 from the germline V gene are MNHNY and SVGAGI (reference sequence). The length of the CDR3 is 11 residues. With 3 bases removed from V and 7 bases from J, the gap between germline ends came to 5 bases. This CDR3 reads CASSYGNTQYF. The CDR3 DNA reads TGTGCCAGCAGTTATGGGAATACGCAGTATTTT.

J is TRBJ2-7 and V is TRBV15, with 9 nucleotides matching TRBD1. The length of the CDR3 is 15 residues. Trimming at V came to 3 bases and at J to 3 bases, leaving 6 bases not matched to a gene. Looked up from germline, CDR1 is LNHNV and CDR2 is YYDKDF (reference sequence). CDR3 loop: CATSSYSTGGYEQYF. CDR3 nucleotides: TGTGCCACCAGCAGCTACTCGACAGGGGGCTACGAGCAGTACTTC.

The V call is TRBV9, the J call TRBJ1-3; D not resolved. V gave up 3 bases and J gave up 2 bases, with 3 bases separating them. The CDR3 extends over 12 amino acids. Germline V lookup: CDR1 SGDLS, CDR2 YYNGEE. The CDR3 coding sequence is TGTGCCAGCAGCGCGGCTGGAAACACCATATATTTT. It is translated as CASSAAGNTIYF.

This chain joins TRBV30 and TRBJ2-7, with D possibly matching TRBD2 (6 bases). The CDR3 is made up of 14 amino acids. Germline CDR1 and CDR2: GTSNPN and SVGIG (reference sequence). V gave up 0 bases and J gave up 7 bases, with 16 bases separating them. The CDR3 spells CAWSVGTLLFEQYF. CDR3 sequence (DNA): TGTGCCTGGAGTGTAGGGACTCTGCTCTTTGAGCAGTACTTC.

A remark on this clone: The junction departs from germline at one end; a sequencing error may be responsible. The J gene is TRBJ1-1, the V gene TRBV28; D not resolved. Germline V gene sequence: CDR1 MDHEN, CDR2 SYDVKM. The CDR3 runs to 11 residues. DNA for the CDR3: TGTGCCAGCAGTTTACGAGGGCGCCCTCACTTT. Encoded protein: CASSLRGRPHF.

The CDR3 sequence: CASTLRASGANYGYTF. In nucleotides, the CDR3 is TGCGCCAGCACCTTACGAGCCAGTGGAGCTAACTATGGCTACACCTTC. The V and J genes are TRBV5-1 and TRBJ1-2, with no clear D. Germline lookup yields CDR1 SGHRS and CDR2 YFSETQ. There are 16 residues in the CDR3. Trimming removed 6 bases from V and 0 bases from J, with 18 bases in between.

This sequence joins TRBV7-9 and TRBJ2-1; TRBD1 matches at 8 bases. Germline V lookup: CDR1 SEHNR, CDR2 FQNEAQ (reference sequence). CDR3 length: 16 residues. V lost 5 bases and J lost 7; bases outside the gene matches: 13. The CDR3, as DNA: TGTGCCAGCAGCCAAATGACAGGGACAGGAAAAAATGAGCAGTTCTTC. It translates to CASSQMTGTGKNEQFF.

The chain employs TRBV4-3 and TRBJ1-1; 7 bases match TRBD1. The CDR3 spans 17 residues. V lost 1 base and J lost 4; bases outside the gene matches: 12. Germline CDR1 LGHNA, CDR2 YSLEER. The CDR3 coding sequence is TGCGCCAGCAGCCAAGCGGTTCGAGGGGGCGCGGGCACTGAAGCTTTCTTT. Residues: CASSQAVRGGAGTEAFF.

The chain couples TRBV28 to TRBJ2-1, with a weak D call TRBD2 (7 bases). Trimming removed 5 bases from V and 3 bases from J, with 14 bases in between. This CDR3 contains 15 residues. The germline CDR1 and CDR2 sequences are MDHEN and SYDVKM. In nucleotides, the CDR3 is TGTGCCAGCAGTCCTAGGGGAGGGGGCTACAATGAGCAGTTCTTC. This sequence encodes CASSPRGGGYNEQFF.

The chain joins TRBV28 to TRBJ2-3, with D perhaps TRBD2 (5 bases). CDR3 length: 15 residues. Trimming stripped 3 bases from V and 0 bases from J, with 10 bases between. Germline V gene sequence: CDR1 MDHEN, CDR2 SYDVKM. In nucleotides, the CDR3 is TGTGCCAGCAGTTTCTCTAGCTCTAGCACAGATACGCAGTATTTT. Its protein is CASSFSSSSTDTQYF.

The chain joins TRBV7-9 to TRBJ2-3, with 8 bases fitting TRBD2. With V trimmed by 4 bases and J by 9 bases, 3 bases remained unmatched. The CDR3 extends over 12 amino acids. Germline CDR1 is SEHNR and CDR2 is FQNEAQ (reference sequence). The CDR3 DNA sequence: TGTGCCAGCAGCTCCTTAGCGGGAACGCAGTATTTT. It codes for CASSSLAGTQYF.

The chain has TRBV28 and TRBJ1-2; tentatively, D is TRBD1 (5 bases). V dropped 5 bases and J dropped 8 bases, with 21 bases sitting between them. Germline V gives CDR1 MDHEN, CDR2 SYDVKM. This CDR3 is built from 15 residues. CDR3 DNA: TGTGCCAGCAGTCTACGAAGTGGTATGGGGGGAGGCTACACCTTC. This gives the protein CASSLRSGMGGGYTF.

The genes are TRBV12-5 and TRBJ2-2; no reliable D call. The V end lost 5 bases, the J end lost 9 bases, and 7 bases lay between the germline ends. The CDR3 runs 11 residues. Germline V lookup: CDR1 LGHNT, CDR2 FRNRAP. CDR3 residues: CASGEHRELFF. CDR3 nucleotide sequence: TGTGCTAGTGGTGAACACCGGGAGCTGTTTTTT.

In DNA, the CDR3 is TGTGCCAGCAGTCCGGGGACAGTCTATGGCTACACCTTC. It translates to CASSPGTVYGYTF. V gene TRBV28 combines with J gene TRBJ1-2, with 7 positions matching TRBD1. CDR1 and CDR2 from the germline V gene are MDHEN and SYDVKM. V shed 5 bases and J 4 bases; nucleotides not matched to a gene: 4. CDR3 length: 13 residues.